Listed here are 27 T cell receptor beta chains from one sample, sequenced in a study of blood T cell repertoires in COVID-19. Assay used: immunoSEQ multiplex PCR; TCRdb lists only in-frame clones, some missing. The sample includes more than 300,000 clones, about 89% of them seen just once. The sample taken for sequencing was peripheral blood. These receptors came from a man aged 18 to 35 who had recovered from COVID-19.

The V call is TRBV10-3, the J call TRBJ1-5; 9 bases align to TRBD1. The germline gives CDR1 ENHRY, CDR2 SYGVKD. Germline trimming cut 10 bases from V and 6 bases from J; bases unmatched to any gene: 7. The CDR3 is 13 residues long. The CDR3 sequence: CATRTGESQPQHF. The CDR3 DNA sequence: TGTGCCACACGGACAGGGGAAAGTCAGCCCCAGCATTTT.

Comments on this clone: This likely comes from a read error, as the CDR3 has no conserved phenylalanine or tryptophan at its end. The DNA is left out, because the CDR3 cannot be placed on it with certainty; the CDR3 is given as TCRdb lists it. CDR3 amino acids: CASSLAPGDRRFGV. The chain combines TRBV5-5 with TRBJ1-3; the table assigns TRBD1, which was not confirmed against the DNA. Germline V gene lookup returns CDR1 SGHKS and CDR2 YYEKEE (reference sequence). The CDR3 is made up of 14 amino acids, end residues included.

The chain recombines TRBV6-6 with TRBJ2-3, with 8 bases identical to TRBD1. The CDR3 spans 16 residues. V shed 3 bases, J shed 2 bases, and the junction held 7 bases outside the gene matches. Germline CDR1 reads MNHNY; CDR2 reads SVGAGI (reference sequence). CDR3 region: CASSYSGQGVTDTQYF. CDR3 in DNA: TGTGCCAGCAGTTATTCCGGACAGGGCGTCACAGATACGCAGTATTTT.

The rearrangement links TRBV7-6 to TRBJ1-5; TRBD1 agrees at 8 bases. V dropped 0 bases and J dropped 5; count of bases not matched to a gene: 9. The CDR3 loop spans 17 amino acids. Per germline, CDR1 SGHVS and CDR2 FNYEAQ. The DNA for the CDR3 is TGTGCCAGCAGCTTAGCACCAAGGACAGGGAGGGATCAGCCCCAGCATTTT. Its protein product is CASSLAPRTGRDQPQHF.

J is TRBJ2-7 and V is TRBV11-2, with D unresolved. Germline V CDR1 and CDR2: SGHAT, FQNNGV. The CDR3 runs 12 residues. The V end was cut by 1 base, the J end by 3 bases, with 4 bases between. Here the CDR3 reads CASSLGLYEQYF. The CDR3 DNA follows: TGTGCCAGCAGCTTAGGACTCTACGAGCAGTACTTC.

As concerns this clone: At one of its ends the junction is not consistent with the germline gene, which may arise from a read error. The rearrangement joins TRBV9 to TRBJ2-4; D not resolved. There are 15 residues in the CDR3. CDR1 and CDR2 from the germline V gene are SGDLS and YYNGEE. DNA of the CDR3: TGTGCCAGCAGCGTTGTAGGAGAGGCCAAATACATTCAGTACTTC. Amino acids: CASSVVGEAKYIQYF. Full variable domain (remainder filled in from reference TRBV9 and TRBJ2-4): DSGVTQTPKHLITATGQRVTLRCSPRSGDLSVYWYQQSLDQGLQFLIQYYNGEERAKGNILERFSAQQFPDLHSELNLSSLELGDSALYFCASSVVGEAKYIQYFGAGTRLSVL.

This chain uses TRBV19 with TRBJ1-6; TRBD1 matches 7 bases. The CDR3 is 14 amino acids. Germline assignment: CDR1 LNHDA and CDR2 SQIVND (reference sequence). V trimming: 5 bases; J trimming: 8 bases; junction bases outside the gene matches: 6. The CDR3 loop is CASSRDRIDSPLHF. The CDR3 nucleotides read TGTGCCAGTAGTCGGGACAGAATCGATTCACCCCTCCACTTT.

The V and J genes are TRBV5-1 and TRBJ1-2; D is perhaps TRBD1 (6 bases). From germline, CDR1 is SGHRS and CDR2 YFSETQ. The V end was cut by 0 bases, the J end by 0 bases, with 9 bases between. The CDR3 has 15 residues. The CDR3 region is CASSLGTVANYGYTF. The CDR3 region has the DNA TGCGCCAGCAGCTTGGGGACAGTAGCTAACTATGGCTACACCTTC.

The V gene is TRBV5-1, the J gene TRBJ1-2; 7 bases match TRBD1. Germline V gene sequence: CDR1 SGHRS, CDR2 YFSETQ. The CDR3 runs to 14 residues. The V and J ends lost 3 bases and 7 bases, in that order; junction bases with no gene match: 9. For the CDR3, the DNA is TGCGCCAGCAGCTCGTATACAGGGGTGGGTGGCTACACCTTC. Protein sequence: CASSSYTGVGGYTF.

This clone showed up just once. The DNA for the CDR3 is TGCAGTGCTAGTGTCTCGAGCTCCTATAATTCACCCCTCCACTTT. Translation: CSASVSSSYNSPLHF. This chain joins TRBV20-1 and TRBJ1-6, with D unclear. V dropped 3 bases and J dropped 0 bases, with 9 bases sitting between them. The CDR3 sequence is 15 residues long. Germline CDR1 and CDR2: DFQATT and SNEGSKA (reference sequence).

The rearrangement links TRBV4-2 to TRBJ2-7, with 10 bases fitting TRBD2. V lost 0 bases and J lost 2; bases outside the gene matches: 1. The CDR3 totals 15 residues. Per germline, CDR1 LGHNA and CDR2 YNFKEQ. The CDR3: CASSQDLAGAYEQYF. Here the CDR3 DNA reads TGTGCCAGCAGCCAAGATCTAGCGGGGGCCTACGAGCAGTACTTC.

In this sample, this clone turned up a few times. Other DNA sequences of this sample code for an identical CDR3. The chain's CDR3 is CASSFLNTEAFF. The CDR3, as DNA: TGTGCCAGCAGCTTCCTAAACACTGAAGCTTTCTTT. This chain links TRBV7-2 with TRBJ1-1, with D uncertain. CDR3 size: 12 residues. Trimming shortened V by 3 bases and J by 2 bases, and 4 bases separated the two germline ends. CDR1 SGHTA and CDR2 FQGNSA come from the germline V gene.

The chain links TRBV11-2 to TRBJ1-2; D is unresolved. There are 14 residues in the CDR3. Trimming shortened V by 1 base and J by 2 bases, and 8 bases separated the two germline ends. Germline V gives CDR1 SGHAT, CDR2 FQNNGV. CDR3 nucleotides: TGTGCCAGCAGCTTAGTCGGAGGGAACTATGGCTACACCTTC. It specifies CASSLVGGNYGYTF. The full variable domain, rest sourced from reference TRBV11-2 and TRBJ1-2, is EAGVAQSPRYKIIEKRQSVAFWCNPISGHATLYWYQQILGQGPKLLIQFQNNGVVDDSQLPKDRFSAERLKGVDSTLKIQPAKLEDSAVYLCASSLVGGNYGYTFGSGTRLTVV.

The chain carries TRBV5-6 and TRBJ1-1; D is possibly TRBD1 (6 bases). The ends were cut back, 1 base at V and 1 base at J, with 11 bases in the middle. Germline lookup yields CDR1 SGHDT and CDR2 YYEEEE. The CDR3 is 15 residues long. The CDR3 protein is CASSLQGPSNTEAFF. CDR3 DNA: TGTGCCAGCAGCTTGCAGGGGCCCTCGAACACTGAAGCTTTCTTT.

The CDR3 sequence: CASSPPRRGTGDSYEQYF. CDR3 in DNA: TGTGCCAGCTCACCACCCCGTAGGGGAACAGGGGATTCATACGAGCAGTACTTC. V usage is TRBV18 and J usage is TRBJ2-7; 7 bases map to TRBD1. The CDR3 is made up of 18 amino acids. Germline assignment: CDR1 KGHSH and CDR2 LQKENI. V gave up 0 bases and J gave up 4 bases; unmatched junction bases: 15.

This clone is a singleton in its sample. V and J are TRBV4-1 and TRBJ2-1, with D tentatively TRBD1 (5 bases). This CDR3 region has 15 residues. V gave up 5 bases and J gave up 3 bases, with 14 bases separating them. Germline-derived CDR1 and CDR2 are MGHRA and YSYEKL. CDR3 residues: CASSEARGIYNEQFF. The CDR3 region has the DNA TGCGCCAGCAGCGAGGCAAGGGGAATCTACAATGAGCAGTTCTTC.

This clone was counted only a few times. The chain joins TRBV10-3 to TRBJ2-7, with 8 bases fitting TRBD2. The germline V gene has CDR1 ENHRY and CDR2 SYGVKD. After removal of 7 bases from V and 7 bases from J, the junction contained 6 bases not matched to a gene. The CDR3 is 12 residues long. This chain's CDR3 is CAINAGGFEQYF. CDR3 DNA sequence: TGTGCCATCAACGCGGGAGGTTTTGAGCAGTACTTC.

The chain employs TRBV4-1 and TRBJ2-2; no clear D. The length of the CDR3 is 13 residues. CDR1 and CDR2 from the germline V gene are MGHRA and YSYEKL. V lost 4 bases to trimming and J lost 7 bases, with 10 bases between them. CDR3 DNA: TGCGCCAGCAGCCCCTCTGTAGTCGGGGAGCTGTTTTTT. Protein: CASSPSVVGELFF.

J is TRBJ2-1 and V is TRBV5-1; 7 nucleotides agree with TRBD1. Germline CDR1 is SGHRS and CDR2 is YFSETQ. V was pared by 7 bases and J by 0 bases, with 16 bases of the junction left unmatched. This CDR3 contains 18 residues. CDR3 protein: CASRKTGTESSSYNEQFF. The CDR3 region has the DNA TGCGCCAGCCGAAAGACAGGGACGGAGTCCAGCTCCTACAATGAGCAGTTCTTC.

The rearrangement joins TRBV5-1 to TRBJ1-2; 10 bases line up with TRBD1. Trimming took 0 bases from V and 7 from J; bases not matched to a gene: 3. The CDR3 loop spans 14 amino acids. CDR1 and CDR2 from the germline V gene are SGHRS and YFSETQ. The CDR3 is CASSLGQGASGYTF. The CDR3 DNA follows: TGCGCCAGCAGCTTGGGACAGGGGGCGTCTGGCTACACCTTC.

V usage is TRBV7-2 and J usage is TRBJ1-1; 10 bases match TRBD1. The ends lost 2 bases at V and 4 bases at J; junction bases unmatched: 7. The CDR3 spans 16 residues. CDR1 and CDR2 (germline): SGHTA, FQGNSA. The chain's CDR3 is CASSLMYRTGGTEAFF. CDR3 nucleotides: TGTGCCAGCAGCTTAATGTATCGGACAGGGGGCACTGAAGCTTTCTTT.

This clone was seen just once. CDR3 bases: TGTGCCAGCAGCCTGGAAGGGGCAGGGTACAATGAGCAGTTCTTC. Amino acid sequence: CASSLEGAGYNEQFF. The chain employs TRBV7-2 and TRBJ2-1; D is perhaps TRBD1 (5 bases). The CDR3 is 15 residues long. Trimming left V 5 bases short and J 4 bases short, with 15 bases between. Germline V gene lookup returns CDR1 SGHTA and CDR2 FQGNSA.

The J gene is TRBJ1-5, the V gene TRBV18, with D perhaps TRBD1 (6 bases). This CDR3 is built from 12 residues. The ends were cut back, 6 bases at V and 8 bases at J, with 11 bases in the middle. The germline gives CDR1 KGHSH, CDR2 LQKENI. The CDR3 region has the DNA TGTGCCAGCTCTCCCGAGGGGGAGCCCCAGCATTTT. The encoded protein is CASSPEGEPQHF.

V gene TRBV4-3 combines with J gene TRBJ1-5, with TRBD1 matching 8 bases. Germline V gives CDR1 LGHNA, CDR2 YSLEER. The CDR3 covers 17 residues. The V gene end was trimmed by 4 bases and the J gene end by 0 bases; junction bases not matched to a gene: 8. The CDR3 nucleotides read TGCGCCAGCAGCCGCAGCCTGGGACAGGATAGCAATCAGCCCCAGCATTTT. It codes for CASSRSLGQDSNQPQHF.

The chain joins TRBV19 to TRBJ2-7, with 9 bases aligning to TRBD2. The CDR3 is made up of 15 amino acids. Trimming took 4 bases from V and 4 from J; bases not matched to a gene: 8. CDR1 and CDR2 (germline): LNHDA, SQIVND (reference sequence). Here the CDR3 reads CASSRVAGGPYEQYF. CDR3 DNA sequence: TGTGCCAGTAGTAGGGTCGCGGGAGGGCCGTACGAGCAGTACTTC.

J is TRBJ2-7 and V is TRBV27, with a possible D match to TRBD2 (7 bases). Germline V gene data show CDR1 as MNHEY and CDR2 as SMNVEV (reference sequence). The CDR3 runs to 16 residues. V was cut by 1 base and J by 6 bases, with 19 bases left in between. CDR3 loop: CASSLWGAGVGLEQYF. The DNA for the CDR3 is TGTGCCAGCAGTTTATGGGGGGCGGGAGTTGGTCTCGAGCAGTACTTC.

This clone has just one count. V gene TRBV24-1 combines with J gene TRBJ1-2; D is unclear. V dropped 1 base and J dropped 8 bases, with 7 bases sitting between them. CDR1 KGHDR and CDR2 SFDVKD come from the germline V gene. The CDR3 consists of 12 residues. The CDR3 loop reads CATSDFWSGYTF. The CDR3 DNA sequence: TGTGCCACCAGTGATTTTTGGAGCGGCTACACCTTC.